The present entry profiles one T cell receptor (beta chain) with its context. Germline V CDR1 and CDR2: LNHDA, SQIVND (reference sequence). V lost 8 bases to trimming and J lost 6 bases, with 14 bases between them. The CDR3 is 13 amino acids. Method: immunoSEQ multiplex PCR; TCRdb's copy keeps in-frame clones and lacks some. The sample has about 150,000 clones; around 89% are singletons. These data come from a study of T cell responses to AZD1222 COVID-19 vaccine. This specimen was peripheral blood, taken on day 0 of AZD1222 vaccination. V and J are TRBV19 and TRBJ1-5; D uncertain. The receptor was isolated from an adult in good health. The CDR3 is CASSKTTVQPQHF. CDR3 DNA sequence: TGTGCCAGTTCCAAAACCACAGTTCAGCCCCAGCATTTT.